These T cell receptor beta chains were read from a single sample in a study of blood T cell repertoires in COVID-19. This table comes from immunoSEQ multiplex PCR, and its TCRdb copy is limited to in-frame clones, with some not included. Of a few hundred thousand clones listed, 85% to 90% are singletons. Sequenced: peripheral blood. The receptors shown here come from a woman in her forties or fifties with acute or convalescent COVID-19. The CDR3 runs from the conserved cysteine through the conserved F or W. The D gene is left open where the match is weak. Rows may omit the clone size; those that give it use once, few, many or a size class.

>TRBJ1-2|TRBV7-2|-|-
TGTGCCAGCAGCTCCATTGGGGGCGGCTATGGCTACACCTTC
CASSSIGGGYGYTF
>TRBJ2-7|TRBV27|-|-
TGTGCCAGCAGAAAGGCAGGAAGTTACGAGCAGTACTTC
CASRKAGSYEQYF
>TRBJ2-6|TRBV6-6|-|-
TGTGCCAGCAGTTACGGCAGCTCTGGGGCCAACGTCCTGACTTTC
CASSYGSSGANVLTF
>TRBJ2-5|TRBV5-1|-|-
TGCGCCAGCAGCCCTCCAGATGCGACCCAGTACTTC
CASSPPDATQYF
>TRBJ1-1|TRBV27|-|-
TGTGCCAGCAGTTCCCTTGCTTCGGACAGATCGAACACTGAAGCTTTCTTT
CASSSLASDRSNTEAFF
>TRBJ1-2|TRBV29-1|-|TRBD1
TGCAGCGTTACGTCGACAGGGGGATATGGCTACACCTTC
CSVTSTGGYGYTF
>TRBJ1-1|TRBV10-2|-|-
TGCGCCAGCAGGTCAGGGGTGAACACTGAAGCTTTCTTT
CASRSGVNTEAFF
>TRBJ1-1|TRBV4-3|-|TRBD1
TGCGCCAGCAGCCAAGATCGACAGGGGATTGGGAACACTGAAGCTTTCTTT
CASSQDRQGIGNTEAFF
>TRBJ2-5|TRBV2|-|-
TGTGCCACCCTCGGAGGGGAGACCCAGTACTTC
CATLGGETQYF
>TRBJ2-5|TRBV19|-|TRBD2
TGTGCCAGTAGTATTCGAGCGGGGTTGCAAGAGACCCAGTACTTC
CASSIRAGLQETQYF
>TRBJ1-1|TRBV18|many|TRBD1
TGTGCCAGCTCACCAGCTGGACAGGGGGCTCTGAACACTGAAGCTTTCTTT
CASSPAGQGALNTEAFF
>TRBJ2-1|TRBV11-3|-|-
TGTGCCAGCAGCCTGACAGGCAATGAGCAGTTCTTC
CASSLTGNEQFF
>TRBJ2-7|TRBV5-1|-|TRBD2
TGCGCCAGCAGCTATCGACCTAGCGGGGGGAGCTCCTACGAGCAGTACTTC
CASSYRPSGGSSYEQYF
>TRBJ1-2|TRBV18|-|-
TGTGCCAGCTCACCACCTGCCCAGAGGTATGGCTACACCTTC
CASSPPAQRYGYTF
>TRBJ2-5|TRBV6-1|-|-
TGTGCCAGCAGTGAAGCTCCCCCCAGGGCATCCGAGACCCAGTACTTC
CASSEAPPRASETQYF
>TRBJ1-2|TRBV6-6|-|TRBD1
TGTGCCAGCAGTCCGACCGGGACAGGCTATGGCTACACCTTC
CASSPTGTGYGYTF
>TRBJ1-5|TRBV7-9|-|TRBD1
TGTGCCAGCAGCTTAGGGACAGGGCTTGCCCAGCATTTT
CASSLGTGLAQHF
>TRBJ1-1|TRBV19|-|-
TGTGCCAGTAGTATAGATCTATTTGGACAGCTGAACACTGAAGCTTTCTTT
CASSIDLFGQLNTEAFF
>TRBJ2-7|TRBV29-1|-|TRBD2
TGCAGCGCCGGGACTAGCGGGAATTACGAGCAGTACTTC
CSAGTSGNYEQYF
>TRBJ1-2|TRBV5-5|-|-
TGTGCCAGCAGCTTGGCCGCGGCGGGAGTGGGTGGCTACACCTTC
CASSLAAAGVGGYTF
>TRBJ2-3|TRBV2|-|TRBD1
TGTGCCAGCAGTGCCCGACAGGGGGCGCGGGTCACAGATACGCAGTATTTT
CASSARQGARVTDTQYF
>TRBJ1-1|TRBV12-3/TRBV12-4|-|-
TGTGCCAGCAGTTCTCAGGGGAACACTGAAGCTTTCTTT
CASSSQGNTEAFF
>TRBJ1-5|TRBV28|-|-
TGTGCCAGCAGTTTGATCCAGGGTAATCAGCCCCAGCATTTT
CASSLIQGNQPQHF
>TRBJ2-1|TRBV6-6|-|TRBD2
TGTGCCAGCAGTCGAACTAGCGGGAGACCCAACAATGAGCAGTTCTTC
CASSRTSGRPNNEQFF
>TRBJ2-5|TRBV4-3|-|TRBD1
TGCGCCAGCAGCCAAGGCACCGGGACAGGGCAAGAGACCCAGTACTTC
CASSQGTGTGQETQYF
>TRBJ1-5|TRBV7-2|-|-
TGTGCCAGCAGCTTAGAAGCGAATCAGCCCCAGCATTTT
CASSLEANQPQHF
>TRBJ2-7|TRBV10-3|-|TRBD1
TGTGCCATCAAAGACAGGGGGGACGACGAGCAGTACTTC
CAIKDRGDDEQYF
>TRBJ2-5|TRBV5-4|few|TRBD2
TGTGCCACGGGACTAGCGGGAGGTCGGGAGACCCAGTACTTC
CATGLAGGRETQYF